Listed below are T cell receptor beta chains from one sample, sequenced in a study of cytomegalovirus exposure and HLA in healthy donors. Assay used: immunoSEQ multiplex PCR; TCRdb lists only in-frame clones, some missing. Its table lists 130,000 or so clones. Sequencing was done on a sample of PBMCs. These receptors came from a woman in her forties in good health and CMV-seronegative. The conserved cysteine and the conserved F or W are not part of the CDR3 here.

J | V | CDR3
TRBJ2-3 | TRBV12-2 | ASRLGSVYFTDTQY
TRBJ1-1 | TRBV11-3 | ASSLEGTGEAF
TRBJ2-7 | TRBV6-1 | ASSQGGGGSYEQY
TRBJ2-7 | TRBV23-1 | ASPRDEQY
TRBJ2-2 | TRBV29-1 | SVGGGAGELF
TRBJ2-2 | TRBV7-2 | ASGASNTNTGELF
TRBJ2-6 | TRBV25-1 | ASSQGLGANVLT
TRBJ2-3 | TRBV29-1 | SVVRDADTQY
TRBJ1-6 | TRBV28 | ASRRGNSPLH
TRBJ1-1 | TRBV6-6 | ASSYTVEGTEAF
TRBJ1-1 | TRBV5-5 | ASSLIPGAEAF
TRBJ1-5 | TRBV4-3 | ASSQDGRADQPQH
TRBJ1-3 | TRBV14 | ASSQVLRPIQGRGNTIY
TRBJ2-7 | TRBV7-9 | ASSPGPAGYYEQY
TRBJ1-4 | TRBV19 | ASTQGAEKLF
TRBJ2-5 | TRBV28 | ASRDRGSEETQY
TRBJ2-2 | TRBV6-4 | ASARDRGTGELF
TRBJ1-5 | TRBV19 | ASSIFTGVSNQPQH
TRBJ1-4 | TRBV7-2 | ASSLEGAGQGNEKLF
TRBJ1-1 | TRBV7-3 | ASSQMGGEARGTEAF
TRBJ1-5 | TRBV19 | ASSIDRAGTQH
TRBJ1-6 | TRBV19 | ASSAGGSPLH
TRBJ1-4 | TRBV18 | ASSPYQTGLSEKLF
TRBJ1-3 | TRBV5-6 | ASRGEGLGNTIY
TRBJ2-3 | TRBV6-1 | ASSVGRRVADTQY
TRBJ2-1 | TRBV10-3 | AIRSSGGDYNEQF